This T cell receptor beta chain was observed in a study of read filtering for tumor transcriptome and immune sequencing. Overall study: The cohort had 17 men and 14 to 15 women aged about 47 to 80, mean about 66 years. Findings and caveats of the study: Correlation between methods rose after single-read clonotypes were removed.

The CDR3 covers 13 residues. Germline CDR1 reads MNHEY; CDR2 reads SMNVEV (reference sequence). This library used approximately 0.4 ug RNA and molecular barcoded adaptors spanning alpha/delta and beta/gamma chains. TCRdb ran MiXCR on the reads and lists one entry per CDR3 protein. This sample has about 38,000 distinct CDR3 sequences, with around 13% found just once. Of note for this clonotype: Antigen: not known. A much larger clonotype is one base distant, so this may be a read error.

Sampling of bone marrow took place during active disease in every patient. The chain has TRBV27 and TRBJ2-2; 7 bases agree with TRBD1. The source of this sequence is a donor at least 40 years old with multiple myeloma. Source material: a population of CD138-negative cells sorted from bone marrow. CDR3 region: CASSSQGPGELIF. The CDR3 DNA follows: TGTGCCAGCAGTTCACAGGGGCCCGGGGAGCTGATTTTT.